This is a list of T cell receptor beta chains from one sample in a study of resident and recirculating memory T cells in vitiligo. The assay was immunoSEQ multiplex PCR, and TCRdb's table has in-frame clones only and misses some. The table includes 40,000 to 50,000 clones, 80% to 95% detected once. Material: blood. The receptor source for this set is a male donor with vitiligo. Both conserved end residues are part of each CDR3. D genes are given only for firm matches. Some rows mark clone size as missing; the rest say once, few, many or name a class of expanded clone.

TGTGCCAGCAGCCCCGACAGTGGAAATTCACCCCTCCACTTT CASSPDSGNSPLHF NA NA TRBJ1-6 TRBV2
TGCGCCAGCAGCCAACTATCAACTAGCGGGGGAGGAAATGAGCAGTTCTTC CASSQLSTSGGGNEQFF TRBD2 NA TRBJ2-1 TRBV4-1
TGTGCCAGCAGCGTAGGTGGGAGCTCCTATAATTCACCCCTCCACTTT CASSVGGSSYNSPLHF NA NA TRBJ1-6 TRBV9
TGTGCCAGCTCACCTATTGGGGCTATCGTACGGCAAGAGACCCAGTACTTC CASSPIGAIVRQETQYF NA NA TRBJ2-5 TRBV18
TGTGCCAGCAGCTTATCTTTAGCGTGGGATACGCAGTATTTT CASSLSLAWDTQYF NA once TRBJ2-3 TRBV7-2
TGCGCCAGCAGCCAAGATCCGGGGGGCAGCTATGGCTACACCTTC CASSQDPGGSYGYTF NA NA TRBJ1-2 TRBV4-1
TGTGCCAGCAGCTTGGTCGGGGGGGGATACGAGCAGTACTTC CASSLVGGGYEQYF TRBD2 NA TRBJ2-7 TRBV7-3
TGCGCCAGCAGCAAGGCCCCCCGGGGGGGGTCCTACGAGCAGTACTTC CASSKAPRGGSYEQYF TRBD2 once TRBJ2-7 TRBV5-1
TGCAGCGCGTCGACAGGGGGGGTCACTGAAGCTTTCTTT CSASTGGVTEAFF TRBD1 once TRBJ1-1 TRBV29-1
TGTGCCAGCAGCTCCCCGGGGGGGGGTTACGAGCAGTACTTC CASSSPGGGYEQYF TRBD2 NA TRBJ2-7 TRBV7-2
TGTGCCAGCAGCCGCACTACTAGCGGGGGTTTCTACGAGCAGTACTTC CASSRTTSGGFYEQYF TRBD2 NA TRBJ2-7 TRBV7-2
TGTGCCAGCAGCCGGGCAGCGGGAAGCACAGATACGCAGTATTTT CASSRAAGSTDTQYF TRBD2 NA TRBJ2-3 TRBV4-2
TGTGCCACAGGGGAAATCTACGAGCAGTACTTC CATGEIYEQYF NA NA TRBJ2-7 TRBV10-3
TGTGCCAGCAGCCAGTGGCGGGGCACCGGGGAGCTGTTTTTT CASSQWRGTGELFF NA NA TRBJ2-2 TRBV9
TGTGCCAGCAGCTGGGGACAGAATCAGCCCCAGCATTTT CASSWGQNQPQHF TRBD1 NA TRBJ1-5 TRBV5-8
TGTGCCAGCAGCTGGACAGGGCCAGATACGCAGTATTTT CASSWTGPDTQYF TRBD1 NA TRBJ2-3 TRBV7-9
TGTGCCAGCAGATTCACTAGCGGCGAAGAGACCCAGTACTTC CASRFTSGEETQYF TRBD2 NA TRBJ2-5 TRBV7-2
TGTGCCAGCAGCTTTTACACCTCCTACGAGCAGTACTTC CASSFYTSYEQYF NA medium-sized TRBJ2-7 TRBV7-9
TGTGCCAGCAGCGTCGGACAGGGGTCCGTCGCGTCCTACAATGAGCAGTTCTTC CASSVGQGSVASYNEQFF TRBD1 NA TRBJ2-1 TRBV9
TGTGCCAGCAGCTCCATAGTGGGGACAGGGGGCATGAGCACTGAAGCTTTCTTT CASSSIVGTGGMSTEAFF TRBD1 NA TRBJ1-1 TRBV7-6
TGTGCCAGCGTCAGGGAAAATTCACCCCTCCACTTT CASVRENSPLHF NA NA TRBJ1-6 TRBV7-9
TGCGCCATCCCTGGGGAGCAGGAAGCTTTCTTT CAIPGEQEAFF NA NA TRBJ1-1 TRBV10-1
TGTGCCAGCAGTTTCAGGGGGGACCCGTACAATGAGCAGTTCTTC CASSFRGDPYNEQFF NA NA TRBJ2-1 TRBV27
TGTGCCAGCAGCCTAGCGGGGGGACTGTACAATGAGCAGTTCTTC CASSLAGGLYNEQFF TRBD2 NA TRBJ2-1 TRBV5-5
TGCGCCAGCAGCCCGACAGGAGCTGGAAACACCATATATTTT CASSPTGAGNTIYF NA NA TRBJ1-3 TRBV5-1
TGTGCCAGCAGCTTTCCCCGTGCAACCAATGGGCCCTCTGGAAACACCATATATTTT CASSFPRATNGPSGNTIYF NA NA TRBJ1-3 TRBV7-9
TGCGCCAGCAGCCAGGGGCTAGCGGGGGGAGCAGATACGCAGTATTTT CASSQGLAGGADTQYF TRBD2 NA TRBJ2-3 TRBV5-1
TGCGCCAGCAGCTTCCGGCAGGGGGCCGGGGATGAGCAGTTCTTC CASSFRQGAGDEQFF TRBD1 NA TRBJ2-1 TRBV5-1
TGTGCCAGCTCCGGTGGGACTAGCGGGCCGAGCTCCTACAATGAGCAGTTCTTC CASSGGTSGPSSYNEQFF TRBD2 NA TRBJ2-1 TRBV18
TGTGCCAGCAGCTTAGCTCGTCGACAGGGACGGCTTGCCTTC CASSLARRQGRLAF TRBD1 NA TRBJ1-2 TRBV11-2
TGCGCCAGCAGCTTGCGGCAGGCCTCCTACGAGCAGTACTTC CASSLRQASYEQYF NA NA TRBJ2-7 TRBV5-1
TGTGCCAGCAGTTGGGACAGTAACTATGGCTACACCTTC CASSWDSNYGYTF TRBD1 NA TRBJ1-2 TRBV6-5
TGTGCCAGCAGCCCTGGGGGCGGCGCTTACAATGAGCAGTTCTTC CASSPGGGAYNEQFF NA NA TRBJ2-1 TRBV11-1
TGCGCCAGCAGCTCTAACAGGGGGCGAAACTACGAGCAGTACTTC CASSSNRGRNYEQYF TRBD1 NA TRBJ2-7 TRBV5-1
TGTGCCAGCAGCCGGTGGGGCACAAATCAGCCCCAGCATTTT CASSRWGTNQPQHF NA NA TRBJ1-5 TRBV7-9
TGTGCCAGCCCCCGGGACAGGCTCGACCCCACAGATACGCAGTATTTT CASPRDRLDPTDTQYF TRBD1 NA TRBJ2-3 TRBV18
TGTGCCAGCAGCGCCAGGGTCACCGGGGAGCTGTTTTTT CASSARVTGELFF NA NA TRBJ2-2 TRBV7-7
TGTGCCAGCAGTACAGGGGGGATAGGCTACACCTTC CASSTGGIGYTF TRBD1 NA TRBJ1-2 TRBV11-2
TGTGCCAGCAGCTTAATAGTGGCGGGGGGGGATACGCAGTATTTT CASSLIVAGGDTQYF TRBD2 NA TRBJ2-3 TRBV7-2
TGCAGCGTCTCTCCATGGGCAGCGAACACTGAAGCTTTCTTT CSVSPWAANTEAFF NA NA TRBJ1-1 TRBV29-1
TGTGCCAGCAGCCTCCAATCCCGAGGCACCGGGGAGCTGTTTTTT CASSLQSRGTGELFF NA NA TRBJ2-2 TRBV7-2